A selection of T cell receptor beta chains follows, all from one sample in a study of cytomegalovirus exposure and HLA in healthy donors. Measured with immunoSEQ multiplex PCR; TCRdb has only the in-frame clones, and not every one. The repertoire has some 70,000 clones, roughly 74% of them found once; the top ten carry roughly 7.8%. Sequencing was performed on PBMCs. Every receptor here comes from a man younger than 30 in good health and CMV-seropositive. Both conserved end residues are trimmed from each CDR3.

j_call v_call cdr3_aa
TRBJ1-2 TRBV10-1 ASSESRSGQGYT
TRBJ2-1 TRBV30 AWSGVGGINEQF
TRBJ1-1 TRBV7-7 ASSLRQGAEAF
TRBJ2-5 TRBV6-5 AAGQGTIETQY
TRBJ1-1 TRBV28 ASSLRSGGWTEAF
TRBJ1-2 TRBV10-1 ASPLRAGINYGYT
TRBJ2-3 TRBV30 AKNGGHGDTQY
TRBJ1-1 TRBV9 ASSRDYTEAF
TRBJ1-1 TRBV7-2 ASSFGGNTEAF
TRBJ2-3 TRBV7-2 ASSLAQDTQY
TRBJ2-7 TRBV5-1 ASSLGTGDSYEQY
TRBJ1-2 TRBV15 ATSRLGTNYGYT
TRBJ2-1 TRBV19 ASTERGYNEQF
TRBJ1-2 TRBV7-9 ASRPTGGDGYT
TRBJ2-5 TRBV30 AWSRGWETQY
TRBJ2-7 TRBV5-6 ASSFQGGEQY
TRBJ2-1 TRBV7-9 ASSRLAGEDEQF
TRBJ2-7 TRBV6-1 ASFDLPGQTPY
TRBJ2-7 TRBV2 ASSGSTSGRWYEQY
TRBJ1-4 TRBV30 AWSVAGVEKLF
TRBJ2-7 TRBV9 ASSVASGPSYEQY
TRBJ2-7 TRBV4-1 ASSQDTGSWEQY
TRBJ2-2 TRBV28 ASSLWGGGELF
TRBJ1-2 TRBV15 ATSSTTTGEGGYT
TRBJ2-7 TRBV6-5 ASSHRGDEQY